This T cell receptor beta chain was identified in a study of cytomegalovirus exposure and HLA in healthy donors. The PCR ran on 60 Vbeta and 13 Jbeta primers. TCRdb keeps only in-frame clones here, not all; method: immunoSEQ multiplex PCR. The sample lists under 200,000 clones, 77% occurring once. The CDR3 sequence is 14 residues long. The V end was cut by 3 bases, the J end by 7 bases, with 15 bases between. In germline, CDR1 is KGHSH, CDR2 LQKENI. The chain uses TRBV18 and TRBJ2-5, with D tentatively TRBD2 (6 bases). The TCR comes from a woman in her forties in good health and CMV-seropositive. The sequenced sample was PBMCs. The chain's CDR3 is CASSPLATEGTQYF. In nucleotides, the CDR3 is TGTGCCAGCTCACCTCTAGCGACAGAGGGGACCCAGTACTTC.